The present entry profiles one TCR beta chain with its context. Its target is not known. The data were obtained in a study of T cell repertoires in cytomegalovirus infection. The wider study: CMV infection plus the matching HLA type was flagged by public TCR beta signatures.

V shed 2 bases and J 1 base; nucleotides not matched to a gene: 7. CDR1 and CDR2 from the germline V gene are SGHNT and YYREEE (reference sequence). The CDR3 covers 16 residues. Study observations and caveats: The ex vivo response was dominated by HLA-C-restricted CMV-specific TCR beta clonotypes. Based on cumulative public TCR beta family frequency, carriers of CMV plus the relevant HLA were identified.

TCRdb processed the reads anew with MiXCR; each CDR3 protein has one entry. The table lists about 450,000 distinct CDR3 sequences, roughly 30% of them singletons. This clonotype originated in a human donor in good health (CMV status not recorded). Some clones in this sample may be carry-over from other donors' samples. This chain links TRBV5-4 with TRBJ1-1, with TRBD1 matching over 8 bases. Sequencing input: PBMCs. The chain's CDR3 is CASSLPGQGENTEAFF. The CDR3 nucleotides read TGTGCCAGCAGCTTACCCGGACAGGGAGAGAACACTGAAGCTTTCTTT.